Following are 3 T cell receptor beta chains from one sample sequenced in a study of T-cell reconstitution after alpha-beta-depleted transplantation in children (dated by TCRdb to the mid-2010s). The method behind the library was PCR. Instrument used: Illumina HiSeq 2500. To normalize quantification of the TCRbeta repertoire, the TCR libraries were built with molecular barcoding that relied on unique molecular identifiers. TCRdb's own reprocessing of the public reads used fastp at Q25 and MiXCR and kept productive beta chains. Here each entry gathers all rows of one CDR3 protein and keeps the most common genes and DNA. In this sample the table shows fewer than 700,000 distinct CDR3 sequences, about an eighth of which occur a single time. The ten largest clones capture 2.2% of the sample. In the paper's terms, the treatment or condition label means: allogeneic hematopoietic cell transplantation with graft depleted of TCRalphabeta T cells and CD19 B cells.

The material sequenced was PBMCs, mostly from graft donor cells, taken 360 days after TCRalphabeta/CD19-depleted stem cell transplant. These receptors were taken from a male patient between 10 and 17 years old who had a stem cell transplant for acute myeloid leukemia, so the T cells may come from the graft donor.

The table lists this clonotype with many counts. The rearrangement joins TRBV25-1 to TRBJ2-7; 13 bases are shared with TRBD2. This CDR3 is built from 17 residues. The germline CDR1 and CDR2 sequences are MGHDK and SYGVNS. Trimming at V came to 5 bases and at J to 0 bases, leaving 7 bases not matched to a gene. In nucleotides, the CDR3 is TGTGCCAGCAGTTTAGGGACTAGCGGGAAAAACTCCTACGAGCAGTACTTC. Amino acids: CASSLGTSGKNSYEQYF.

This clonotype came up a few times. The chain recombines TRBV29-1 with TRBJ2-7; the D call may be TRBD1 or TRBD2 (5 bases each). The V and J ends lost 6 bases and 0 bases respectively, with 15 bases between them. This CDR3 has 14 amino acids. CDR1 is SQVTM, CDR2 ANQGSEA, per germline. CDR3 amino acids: CSVLGTSSSYEQYF. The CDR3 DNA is TGCAGCGTCTTGGGGACCTCTAGCTCCTACGAGCAGTACTTC.

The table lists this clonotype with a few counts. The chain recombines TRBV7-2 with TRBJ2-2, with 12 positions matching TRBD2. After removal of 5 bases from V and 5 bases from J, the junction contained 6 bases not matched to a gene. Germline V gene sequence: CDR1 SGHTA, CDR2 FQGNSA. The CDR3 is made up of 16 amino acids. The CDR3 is CASSRRLAGATGELFF. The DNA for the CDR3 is TGTGCCAGCAGCCGAAGACTAGCGGGAGCGACCGGGGAGCTGTTTTTT.